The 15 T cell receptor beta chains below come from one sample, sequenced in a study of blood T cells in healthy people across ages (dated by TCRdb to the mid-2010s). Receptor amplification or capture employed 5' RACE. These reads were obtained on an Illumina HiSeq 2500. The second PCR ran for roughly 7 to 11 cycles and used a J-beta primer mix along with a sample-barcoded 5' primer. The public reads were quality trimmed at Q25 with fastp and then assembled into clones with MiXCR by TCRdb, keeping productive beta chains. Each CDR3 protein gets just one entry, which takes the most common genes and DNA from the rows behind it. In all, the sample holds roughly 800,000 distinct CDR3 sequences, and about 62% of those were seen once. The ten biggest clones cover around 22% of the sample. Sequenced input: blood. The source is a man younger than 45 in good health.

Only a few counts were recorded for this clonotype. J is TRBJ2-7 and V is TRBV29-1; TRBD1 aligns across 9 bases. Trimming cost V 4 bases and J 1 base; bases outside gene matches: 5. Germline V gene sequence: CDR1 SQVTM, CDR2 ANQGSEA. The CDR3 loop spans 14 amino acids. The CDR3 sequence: CSVVGGTGSYEQYF. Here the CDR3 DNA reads TGCAGCGTTGTGGGAGGGACAGGGTCCTACGAGCAGTACTTC.

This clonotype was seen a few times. The CDR3 region is CASSLASRSGLGQFF. CDR3 nucleotides: TGTGCCAGCAGCTTGGCCTCCAGAAGCGGTTTGGGGCAGTTCTTC. This rearrangement joins TRBV5-6 to TRBJ2-1, with D possibly TRBD2 on 5 matching bases. V was clipped by 0 bases and J by 12 bases, with 19 bases between them. There are 15 residues in the CDR3. Per germline, CDR1 SGHDT and CDR2 YYEEEE.

In DNA form, the CDR3 reads TGTGCCAGCAGTTTAAACGCCAGGCAAGCCGAGCAGTACTTC. Translated, it gives CASSLNARQAEQYF. V is TRBV28 and J is TRBJ2-5; D ambiguous. TRBJ2-7 explains the end of the DNA better; the J call may be wrong. Germline V lookup: CDR1 MDHEN, CDR2 SYDVKM. CDR3 length: 14 amino acids.

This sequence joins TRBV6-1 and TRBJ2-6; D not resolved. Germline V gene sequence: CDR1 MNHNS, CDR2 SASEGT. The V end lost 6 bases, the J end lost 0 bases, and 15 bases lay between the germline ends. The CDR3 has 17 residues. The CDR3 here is CASSLSTLSSGANVLTF. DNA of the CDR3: TGTGCCAGCAGCTTGTCAACCCTGTCCTCTGGGGCCAACGTCCTGACTTTC.

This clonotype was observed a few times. The CDR3 DNA reads TGTGCCAGCAGCTTATGGGGGGCGAGGAACGAGCAGTACTTC. It encodes CASSLWGARNEQYF. This sequence joins TRBV7-2 and TRBJ2-7; either TRBD1 or TRBD2 may fit D (6 bases each). Trimming stripped 2 bases from V and 5 bases from J, with 13 bases between. The CDR3 contains 14 residues. CDR1 SGHTA and CDR2 FQGNSA come from the germline V gene.

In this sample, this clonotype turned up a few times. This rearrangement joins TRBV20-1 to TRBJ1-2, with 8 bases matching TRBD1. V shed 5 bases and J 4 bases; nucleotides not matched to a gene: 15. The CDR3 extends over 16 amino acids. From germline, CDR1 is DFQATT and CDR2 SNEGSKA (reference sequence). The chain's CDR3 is CSADVDREGILYGYTF. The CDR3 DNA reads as TGCAGTGCTGACGTGGACAGGGAAGGAATCCTCTATGGCTACACCTTC.

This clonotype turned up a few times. The CDR3 loop reads CASSLTEGLTRHNRDGYTF. CDR3 coding DNA: TGCGCCAGCAGCTTGACCGAAGGTTTAACAAGACACAACCGGGATGGCTACACCTTC. The gene calls are TRBV5-1 and TRBJ1-2, with no clear D. The CDR3 runs 19 residues. The germline V gene encodes CDR1 SGHRS and CDR2 YFSETQ. The germline V and J ends were trimmed by 1 base and 6 bases, with 28 bases remaining between them.

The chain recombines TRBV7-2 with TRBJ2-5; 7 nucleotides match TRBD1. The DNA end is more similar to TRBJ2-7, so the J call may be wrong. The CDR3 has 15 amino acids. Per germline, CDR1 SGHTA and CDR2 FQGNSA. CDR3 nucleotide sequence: TGTGCCAGCACCGAGTTTCCGGGGACAGTCTCCGAGCAGTACTTC. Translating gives CASTEFPGTVSEQYF.

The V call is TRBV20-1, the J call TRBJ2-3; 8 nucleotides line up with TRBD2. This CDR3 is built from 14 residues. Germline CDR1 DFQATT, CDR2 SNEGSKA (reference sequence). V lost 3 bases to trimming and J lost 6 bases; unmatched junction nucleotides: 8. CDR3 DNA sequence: TGCAGTGCTAGGAAAGCGGGGGTGGGGGATACGCAGTATTTT. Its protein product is CSARKAGVGDTQYF.

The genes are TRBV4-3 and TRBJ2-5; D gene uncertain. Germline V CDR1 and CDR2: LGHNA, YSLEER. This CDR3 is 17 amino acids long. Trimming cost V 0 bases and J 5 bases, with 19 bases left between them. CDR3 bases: TGCGCCAGCAGCCAAGAGGGCGGTTCCCCTAGTCCGGAGACCCAGTACTTC. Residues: CASSQEGGSPSPETQYF.

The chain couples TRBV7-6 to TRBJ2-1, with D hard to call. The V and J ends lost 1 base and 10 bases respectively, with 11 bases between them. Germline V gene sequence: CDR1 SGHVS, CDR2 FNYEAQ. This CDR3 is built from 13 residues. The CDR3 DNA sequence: TGTGCCAGCAGCTTAGAGAGCGCCTACGAGCAGTTCTTC. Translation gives CASSLESAYEQFF.

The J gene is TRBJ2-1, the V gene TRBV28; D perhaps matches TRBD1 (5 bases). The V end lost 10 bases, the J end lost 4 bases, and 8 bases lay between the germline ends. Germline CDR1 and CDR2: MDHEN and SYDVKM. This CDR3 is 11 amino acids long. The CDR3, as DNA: TGTGCCACCGACAGTTACAATGAGCAGTTCTTC. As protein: CATDSYNEQFF.

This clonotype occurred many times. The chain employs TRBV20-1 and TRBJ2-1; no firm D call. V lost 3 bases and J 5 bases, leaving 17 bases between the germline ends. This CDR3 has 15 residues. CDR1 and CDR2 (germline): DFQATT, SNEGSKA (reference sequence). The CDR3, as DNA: TGCAGTGCTAGTACTTCCGACAAAAAAAACAATGAGCAGTTCTTC. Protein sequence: CSASTSDKKNNEQFF.

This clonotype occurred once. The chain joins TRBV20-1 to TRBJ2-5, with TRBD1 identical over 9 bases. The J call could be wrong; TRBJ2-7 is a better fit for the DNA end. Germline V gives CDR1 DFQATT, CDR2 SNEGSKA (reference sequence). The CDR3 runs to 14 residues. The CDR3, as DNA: TGCAGTGCTAGAGGGGGACAGGGTCTGAACGAGCAGTACTTC. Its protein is CSARGGQGLNEQYF.

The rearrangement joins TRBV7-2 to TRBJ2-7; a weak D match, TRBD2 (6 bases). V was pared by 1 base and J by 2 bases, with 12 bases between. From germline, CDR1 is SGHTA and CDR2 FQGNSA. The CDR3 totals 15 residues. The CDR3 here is CASSLDVAATYEQYF. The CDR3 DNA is TGTGCCAGCAGCTTAGACGTAGCGGCAACCTACGAGCAGTACTTC.